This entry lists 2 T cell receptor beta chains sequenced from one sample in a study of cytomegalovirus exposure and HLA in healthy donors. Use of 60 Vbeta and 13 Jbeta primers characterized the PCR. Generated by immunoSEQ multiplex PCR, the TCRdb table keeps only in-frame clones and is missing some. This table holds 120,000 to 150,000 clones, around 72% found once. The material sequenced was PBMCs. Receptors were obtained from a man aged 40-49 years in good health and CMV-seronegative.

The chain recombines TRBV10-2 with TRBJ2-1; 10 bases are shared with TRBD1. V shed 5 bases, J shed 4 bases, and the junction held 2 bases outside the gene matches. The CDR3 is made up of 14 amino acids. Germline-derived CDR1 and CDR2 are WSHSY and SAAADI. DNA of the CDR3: TGCGCCAGCAGTTGGGACAGGGGTTACAATGAGCAGTTCTTC. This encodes CASSWDRGYNEQFF.

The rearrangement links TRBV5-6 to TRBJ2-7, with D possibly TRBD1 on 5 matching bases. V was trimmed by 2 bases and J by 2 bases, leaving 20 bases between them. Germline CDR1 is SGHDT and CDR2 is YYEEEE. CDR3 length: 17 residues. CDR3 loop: CASSFYVGQTITYEQYF. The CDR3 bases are TGTGCCAGCAGCTTTTACGTTGGACAAACTATCACCTACGAGCAGTACTTC.